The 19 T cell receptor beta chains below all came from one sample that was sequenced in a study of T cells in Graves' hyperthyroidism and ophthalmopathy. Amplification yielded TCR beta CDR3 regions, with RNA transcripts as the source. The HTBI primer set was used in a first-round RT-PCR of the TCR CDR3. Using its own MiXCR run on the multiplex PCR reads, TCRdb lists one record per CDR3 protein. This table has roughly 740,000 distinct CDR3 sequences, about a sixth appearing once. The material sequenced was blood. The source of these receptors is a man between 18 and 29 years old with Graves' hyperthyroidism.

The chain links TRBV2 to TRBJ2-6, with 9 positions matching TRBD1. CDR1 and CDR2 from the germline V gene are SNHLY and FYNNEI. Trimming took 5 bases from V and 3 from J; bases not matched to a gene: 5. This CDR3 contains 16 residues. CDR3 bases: TGTGCCAGCAGTCGGACAGGGGCGGGTGGGGCCAACGTCCTGACTTTC. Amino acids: CASSRTGAGGANVLTF.

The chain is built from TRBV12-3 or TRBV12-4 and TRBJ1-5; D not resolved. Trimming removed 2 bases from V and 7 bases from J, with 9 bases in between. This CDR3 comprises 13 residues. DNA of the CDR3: TGTGCCAGCAGTTTAACAGTCTGGCAGCCCCAGCATTTT. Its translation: CASSLTVWQPQHF.

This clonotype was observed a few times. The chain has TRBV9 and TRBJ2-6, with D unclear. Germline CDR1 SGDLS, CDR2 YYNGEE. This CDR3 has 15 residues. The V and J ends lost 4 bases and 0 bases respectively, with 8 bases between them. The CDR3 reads CASSRVSSGANVLTF. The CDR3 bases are TGTGCCAGCAGCAGGGTTAGCTCTGGGGCCAACGTCCTGACTTTC.

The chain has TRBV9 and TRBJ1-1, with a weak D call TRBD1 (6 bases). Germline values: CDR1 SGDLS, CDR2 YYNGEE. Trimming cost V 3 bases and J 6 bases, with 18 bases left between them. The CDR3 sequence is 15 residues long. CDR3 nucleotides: TGTGCCAGCAGCGCCCCCTCGGCAGGGGTCTCTGAAGCTTTCTTT. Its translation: CASSAPSAGVSEAFF.

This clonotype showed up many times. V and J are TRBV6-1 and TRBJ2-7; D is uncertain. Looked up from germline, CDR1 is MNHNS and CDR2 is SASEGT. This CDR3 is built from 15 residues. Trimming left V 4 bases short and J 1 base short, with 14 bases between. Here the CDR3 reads CASSGDGRPSYEQYF. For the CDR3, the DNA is TGTGCCAGCAGTGGTGACGGAAGACCGTCCTACGAGCAGTACTTC.

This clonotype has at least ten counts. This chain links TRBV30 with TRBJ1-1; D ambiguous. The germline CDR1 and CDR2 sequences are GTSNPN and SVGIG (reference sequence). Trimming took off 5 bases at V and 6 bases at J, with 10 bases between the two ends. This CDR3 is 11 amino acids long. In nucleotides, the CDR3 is TGTGCCTGGGACGCGGTGGCTGAAGCTTTCTTT. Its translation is CAWDAVAEAFF. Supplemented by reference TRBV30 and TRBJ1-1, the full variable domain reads SQTIHQWPATLVQPVGSPLSLECTVEGTSNPNLYWYRQAAGRGLQLLFYSVGIGQISSEVPQNLSASRPQDRQFILSSKKLLLSDSGFYLCAWDAVAEAFFGQGTRLTVV.

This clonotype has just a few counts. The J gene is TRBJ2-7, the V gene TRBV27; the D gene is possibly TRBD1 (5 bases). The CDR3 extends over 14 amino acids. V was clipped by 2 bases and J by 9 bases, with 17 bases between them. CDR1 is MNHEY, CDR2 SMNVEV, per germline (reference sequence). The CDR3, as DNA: TGTGCCAGCAGTTTACACCCGGCGGTAGGGGTGCAGTACTTC. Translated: CASSLHPAVGVQYF.

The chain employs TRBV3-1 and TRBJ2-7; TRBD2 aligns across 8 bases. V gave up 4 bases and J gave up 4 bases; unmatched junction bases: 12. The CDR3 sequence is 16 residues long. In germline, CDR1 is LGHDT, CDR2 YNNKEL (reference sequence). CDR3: CASSPDSGTGGYEQYF. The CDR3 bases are TGTGCCAGCAGCCCCGATTCCGGGACGGGGGGGTACGAGCAGTACTTC.

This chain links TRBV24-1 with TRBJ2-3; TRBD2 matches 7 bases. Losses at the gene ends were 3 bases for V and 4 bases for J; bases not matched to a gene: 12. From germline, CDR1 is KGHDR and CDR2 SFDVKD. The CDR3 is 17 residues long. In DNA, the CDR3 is TGTGCCACCAGTGATCTAACCGGGACTAAGGGAGCAGATACGCAGTATTTT. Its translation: CATSDLTGTKGADTQYF.

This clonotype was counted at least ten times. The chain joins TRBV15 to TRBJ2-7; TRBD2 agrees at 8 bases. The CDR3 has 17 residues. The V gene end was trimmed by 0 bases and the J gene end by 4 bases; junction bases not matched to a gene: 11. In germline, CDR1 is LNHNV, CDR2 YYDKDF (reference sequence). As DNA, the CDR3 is TGTGCCACCAGCAGAGATACCGAGCGGGAGCAAGAGTACGAGCAGTACTTC. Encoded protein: CATSRDTEREQEYEQYF.

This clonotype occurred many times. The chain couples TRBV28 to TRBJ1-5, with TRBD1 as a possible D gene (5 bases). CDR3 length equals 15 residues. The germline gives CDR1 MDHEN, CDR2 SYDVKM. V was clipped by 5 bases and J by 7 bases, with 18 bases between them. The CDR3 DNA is TGTGCCAGCAGTCCCCCTCCAGGGCCAAGACAGCCCCAGCATTTT. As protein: CASSPPPGPRQPQHF. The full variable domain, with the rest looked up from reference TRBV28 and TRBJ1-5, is DVKVTQSSRYLVKRTGEKVFLECVQDMDHENMFWYRQDPGLGLRLIYFSYDVKMKEKGDIPEGYSVSREKKERFSLILESASTNQTSMYLCASSPPPGPRQPQHFGDGTRLSIL.

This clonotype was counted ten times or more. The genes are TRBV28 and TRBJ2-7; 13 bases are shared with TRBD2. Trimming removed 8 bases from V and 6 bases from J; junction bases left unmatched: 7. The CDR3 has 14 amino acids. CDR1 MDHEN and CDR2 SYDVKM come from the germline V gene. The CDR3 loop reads CASQPTSGRAEQYF. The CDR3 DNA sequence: TGTGCCAGCCAACCAACTAGCGGGAGGGCCGAGCAGTACTTC.

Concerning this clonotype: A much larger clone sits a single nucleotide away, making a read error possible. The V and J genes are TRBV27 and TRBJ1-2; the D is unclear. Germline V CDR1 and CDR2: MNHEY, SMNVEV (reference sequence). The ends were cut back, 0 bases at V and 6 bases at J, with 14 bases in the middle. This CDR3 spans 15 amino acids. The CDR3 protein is CASSLSRAATDGYTF. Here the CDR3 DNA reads TGTGCCAGCAGTTTATCGAGGGCGGCAACGGATGGCTACACCTTC.

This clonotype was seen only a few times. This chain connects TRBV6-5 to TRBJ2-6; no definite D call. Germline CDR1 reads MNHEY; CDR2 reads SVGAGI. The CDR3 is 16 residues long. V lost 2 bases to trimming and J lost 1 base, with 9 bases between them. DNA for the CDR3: TGTGCCAGCAGTTACACCAAGACTTCTGGGGCCAACGTCCTGACTTTC. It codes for CASSYTKTSGANVLTF.

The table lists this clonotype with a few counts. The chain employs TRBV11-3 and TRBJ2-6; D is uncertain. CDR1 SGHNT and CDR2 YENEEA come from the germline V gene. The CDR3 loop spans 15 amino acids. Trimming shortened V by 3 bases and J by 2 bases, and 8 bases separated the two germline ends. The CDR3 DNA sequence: TGTGCCAGCAGCTTTCCCGGCCCTGGGGCCAACGTCCTGACTTTC. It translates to CASSFPGPGANVLTF.

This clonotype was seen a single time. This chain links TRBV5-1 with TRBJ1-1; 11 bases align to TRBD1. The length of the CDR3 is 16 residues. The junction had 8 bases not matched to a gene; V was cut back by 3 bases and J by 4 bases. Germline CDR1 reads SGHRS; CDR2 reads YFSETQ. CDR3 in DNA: TGCGCCAGCAGCTACCACCCGGGACAGGGGGGCACTGAAGCTTTCTTT. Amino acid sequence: CASSYHPGQGGTEAFF.

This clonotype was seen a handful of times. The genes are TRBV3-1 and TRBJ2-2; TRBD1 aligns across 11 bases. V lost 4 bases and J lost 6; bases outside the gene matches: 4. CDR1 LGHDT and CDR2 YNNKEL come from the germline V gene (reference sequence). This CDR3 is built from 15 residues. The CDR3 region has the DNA TGTGCCAGCAGCCTCGGGACAGGGGGTCCCGGGGAGCTGTTTTTT. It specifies CASSLGTGGPGELFF.

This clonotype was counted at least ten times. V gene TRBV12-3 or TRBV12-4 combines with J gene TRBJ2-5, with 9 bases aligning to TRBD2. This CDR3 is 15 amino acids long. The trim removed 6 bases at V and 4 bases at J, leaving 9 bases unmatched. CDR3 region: CASSWERGAAETQYF. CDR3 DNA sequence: TGTGCCAGCAGCTGGGAGCGGGGGGCGGCAGAGACCCAGTACTTC.

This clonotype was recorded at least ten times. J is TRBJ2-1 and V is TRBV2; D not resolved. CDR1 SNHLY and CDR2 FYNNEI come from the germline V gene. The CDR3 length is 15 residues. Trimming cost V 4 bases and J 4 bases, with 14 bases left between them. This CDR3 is CASSVPPTGYNEQFF. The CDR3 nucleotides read TGTGCCAGCAGTGTACCTCCCACGGGTTACAATGAGCAGTTCTTC.